Presented here are 5 T cell receptor beta chains from one specimen sequenced in a study of T-cell memory formation after mild COVID-19. TCRdb fed the 5' RACE reads into MiXCR, producing one record per CDR3 protein. The sample lists 140,000 or so distinct CDR3 sequences; 15% to 20% were seen once. What was sequenced was PBMCs or a T cell subset sorted from them (not recorded which). Receptors were obtained from an adult woman who had mild COVID-19 (a few samples of this study predate the infection). Cell type and time point are not known.

The rearrangement joins TRBV24-1 to TRBJ2-3, with D possibly matching TRBD2 (6 bases). The CDR3 spans 16 residues. Per the germline V gene, CDR1 is KGHDR and CDR2 is SFDVKD. V lost 6 bases, J lost 6 bases, and 21 bases lay in between. Written as DNA, the CDR3 is TGTGCCACCAGTACCTCTACGGGCGGGATAACGGATACGCAGTATTTT. It is translated as CATSTSTGGITDTQYF.

V gene TRBV5-5 combines with J gene TRBJ2-4; D is undetermined. With 4 bases removed from V and 6 bases from J, the gap between germline ends came to 8 bases. Looked up from germline, CDR1 is SGHKS and CDR2 is YYEKEE (reference sequence). The length of the CDR3 is 12 residues. The CDR3 DNA is TGTGCCAGCAGCCCGGGCTCAAACATTCAGTACTTC. Its translation: CASSPGSNIQYF. Full variable domain (outside the CDR3, taken from reference TRBV5-5 and TRBJ2-4): DAGVTQSPTHLIKTRGQQVTLRCSPISGHKSVSWYQQVLGQGPQFIFQYYEKEERGRGNFPDRFSARQFPNYSSELNVNALLLGDSALYLCASSPGSNIQYFGAGTRLSVL.

This clonotype was found a few times. The gene calls are TRBV4-1 and TRBJ2-7; 8 nucleotides match TRBD1. The V segment lost 4 bases and the J segment 4 bases; nucleotides outside the gene matches: 6. CDR1 MGHRA and CDR2 YSYEKL come from the germline V gene. The CDR3 contains 14 residues. The CDR3 reads CASSPRDRTYEQYF. The DNA of the CDR3 is TGCGCCAGCAGCCCCCGGGACAGGACTTACGAGCAGTACTTC.

This clonotype was seen a few times. The rearrangement joins TRBV11-2 to TRBJ1-1, with D uncertain. The V and J ends lost 5 bases and 1 base respectively, with 11 bases between them. CDR1 and CDR2 from the germline V gene are SGHAT and FQNNGV. CDR3 length equals 14 residues. The CDR3 DNA reads TGTGCCAGCAGCCCCCTCGGGAAGAACACTGAAGCTTTCTTT. As protein: CASSPLGKNTEAFF.

This clonotype was seen only a few times. The rearrangement uses TRBV3-1 and TRBJ1-5, with a possible D match to TRBD1 (6 bases). Trimming left V 1 base short and J 7 bases short, with 17 bases between. This CDR3 contains 16 residues. Germline CDR1 LGHDT, CDR2 YNNKEL (reference sequence). Here the CDR3 reads CASSQGPGAIGQPQHF. The CDR3 DNA follows: TGTGCCAGCAGCCAAGGTCCGGGGGCGATAGGGCAGCCCCAGCATTTT.